The 23 T cell receptor beta chains below were found in one sample sequenced in a study of T-cell memory formation after mild COVID-19. TCRdb fed the 5' RACE reads into MiXCR, producing one record per CDR3 protein. This table has around 510,000 distinct CDR3 sequences, less than 25% appearing once. The sample comprised PBMCs or a T cell subset sorted from them (not recorded which). Every receptor here comes from an adult woman who had mild COVID-19 (a few samples of this study predate the infection). Cell type and time point are not known.

The genes are TRBV30 and TRBJ2-5, with D maybe TRBD2 (5 bases). CDR3 length: 12 residues. The V and J ends lost 1 base and 7 bases respectively, with 10 bases between them. Germline V gives CDR1 GTSNPN, CDR2 SVGIG (reference sequence). The CDR3: CAWSGGSGTQYF. The CDR3 DNA is TGTGCCTGGAGTGGAGGGTCCGGGACCCAGTACTTC. Filled out from reference TRBV30 and TRBJ2-5, the complete variable domain reads SQTIHQWPATLVQPVGSPLSLECTVEGTSNPNLYWYRQAAGRGLQLLFYSVGIGQISSEVPQNLSASRPQDRQFILSSKKLLLSDSGFYLCAWSGGSGTQYFGPGTRLLVL.

This clonotype appeared a few times. This chain connects TRBV5-1 to TRBJ1-1, with TRBD1 identical over 7 bases. CDR3 length: 14 amino acids. Per germline, CDR1 SGHRS and CDR2 YFSETQ. V shed 4 bases and J 1 base; nucleotides not matched to a gene: 4. CDR3 sequence (DNA): TGCGCCAGCAGCCTGGGACAGCCGAACACTGAAGCTTTCTTT. This codes for CASSLGQPNTEAFF.

This chain uses TRBV5-6 with TRBJ2-1; 14 bases are a match to TRBD2. The germline gives CDR1 SGHDT, CDR2 YYEEEE. This CDR3 comprises 17 residues. J lost 4 bases, V lost 4 bases, and 7 bases had no gene match. The CDR3 DNA is TGTGCCAGCAGCAAGGGACTAGCGGGGGCTTCGTACAATGAGCAGTTCTTC. This sequence encodes CASSKGLAGASYNEQFF.

Only a few counts were recorded for this clonotype. V and J are TRBV5-1 and TRBJ1-4, with 11 bases lining up with TRBD1. Germline trimming cut 0 bases from V and 3 bases from J; bases unmatched to any gene: 7. This CDR3 contains 18 residues. Germline V lookup: CDR1 SGHRS, CDR2 YFSETQ. CDR3 bases: TGCGCCAGCAGCTTGGGGACAGGGGGCAACTACGCTAATGAAAAACTGTTTTTT. It translates to CASSLGTGGNYANEKLFF. Variable domain in full (rest from reference TRBV5-1 and TRBJ1-4): KAGVTQTPRYLIKTRGQQVTLSCSPISGHRSVSWYQQTPGQGLQFLFEYFSETQRNKGNFPGRFSGRQFSNSRSEMNVSTLELGDSALYLCASSLGTGGNYANEKLFFGSGTQLSVL.

The chain employs TRBV25-1 and TRBJ2-7, with 13 positions matching TRBD2. The length of the CDR3 is 15 residues. CDR1 and CDR2 from the germline V gene are MGHDK and SYGVNS. After removal of 4 bases from V and 6 bases from J, the junction contained 6 bases not matched to a gene. The DNA for the CDR3 is TGTGCCAGCAGTGGGGGACTAGCGGGAAACGGCGAGCAGTACTTC. This codes for CASSGGLAGNGEQYF.

The rearrangement joins TRBV3-1 to TRBJ2-3; D is unclear. Germline loops: CDR1 LGHDT, CDR2 YNNKEL (reference sequence). V was pared by 0 bases and J by 7 bases, with 5 bases between. CDR3 length: 12 amino acids. CDR3 in amino acids: CASSQDFNTQYF. CDR3 DNA sequence: TGTGCCAGCAGCCAAGACTTTAATACGCAGTATTTT.

This clonotype was seen only a few times. The chain couples TRBV20-1 to TRBJ1-6, with 8 positions matching TRBD1. The CDR3 is 14 residues long. J was trimmed by 6 bases and V by 5 bases; bases with no gene match: 6. The germline gives CDR1 DFQATT, CDR2 SNEGSKA (reference sequence). The CDR3 is CSAPRDRINSPLHF. CDR3 DNA sequence: TGCAGTGCTCCTCGGGACAGGATTAATTCACCCCTCCACTTT.

The chain recombines TRBV5-1 with TRBJ2-3; D remains unclear. CDR1 and CDR2 from the germline V gene are SGHRS and YFSETQ. CDR3 length equals 15 residues. The V end was cut by 0 bases, the J end by 0 bases, with 8 bases between. CDR3 amino acids: CASSLVGFSTDTQYF. CDR3 bases: TGCGCCAGCAGCTTGGTCGGATTTAGCACAGATACGCAGTATTTT.

Only a few counts were recorded for this clonotype. The DNA for the CDR3 is TGTGCCAGCAGCCCTTGGGGCCAAGGATTCTACGAGCAGTACTTC. Translating it yields CASSPWGQGFYEQYF. The J gene is TRBJ2-7, the V gene TRBV12-3 or TRBV12-4, with a possible D match to TRBD1 (5 bases). V was cut by 6 bases and J by 3 bases, with 18 bases left in between. The CDR3 consists of 15 residues.

This clonotype was observed a handful of times. The CDR3 reads CASSLASTSTDTQYF. DNA for the CDR3: TGTGCCAGCAGCTTAGCGTCTACTAGCACAGATACGCAGTATTTT. The J gene is TRBJ2-3, the V gene TRBV11-3, with no clear D. Trimming shortened V by 1 base and J by 0 bases, and 8 bases separated the two germline ends. Per germline, CDR1 SGHNT and CDR2 YENEEA. The CDR3 covers 15 residues.

This clonotype was counted ten times or more. The chain joins TRBV12-3 or TRBV12-4 to TRBJ2-7; D ambiguous. The CDR3 contains 16 residues. V was cut by 4 bases and J by 0 bases, with 16 bases left in between. CDR3 residues: CASSSHGAQSSYEQYF. The CDR3 bases are TGTGCCAGCAGTTCCCACGGAGCGCAGTCCTCCTACGAGCAGTACTTC.

The V gene is TRBV25-1, the J gene TRBJ2-1, with 7 bases aligning to TRBD2. This CDR3 has 13 residues. J gave up 9 bases and V 2 bases, and 4 bases lay outside the gene matches. In germline, CDR1 is MGHDK, CDR2 SYGVNS. CDR3 DNA: TGTGCCAGCAGTGAACTTTGGGGGGGTGAGCAGTTCTTC. Translating it yields CASSELWGGEQFF.

This clonotype was seen more than once but under ten times. The gene calls are TRBV7-6 and TRBJ2-7, with TRBD1 identical over 7 bases. Germline trimming cut 8 bases from V and 0 bases from J; bases unmatched to any gene: 7. The CDR3 loop spans 14 amino acids. Germline values: CDR1 SGHVS, CDR2 FNYEAQ. CDR3 sequence reads: CASGEEGASYEQYF. The CDR3 region has the DNA TGTGCCAGCGGCGAAGAGGGGGCCTCCTACGAGCAGTACTTC.

This clonotype was detected ten times or more. The rearrangement links TRBV10-3 to TRBJ2-5; 10 nucleotides agree with TRBD1. CDR3 length: 14 residues. Germline values: CDR1 ENHRY, CDR2 SYGVKD. J was trimmed by 5 bases and V by 6 bases; bases with no gene match: 6. The CDR3 nucleotides read TGTGCCATCAGCCACCCGGGACAGGGGGAGACCCAGTACTTC. Translating it yields CAISHPGQGETQYF.

This clonotype was found many times. The rearrangement uses TRBV4-2 and TRBJ2-1; D possibly corresponds to TRBD1 (5 bases). The V gene's germline CDR1 is LGHNA and CDR2 YNFKEQ. CDR3 length: 16 residues. With 0 bases removed from V and 4 bases from J, the gap between germline ends came to 13 bases. As DNA, the CDR3 is TGTGCCAGCAGCCAAGAACAGGCGTCAGGTTACAATGAGCAGTTCTTC. It is translated as CASSQEQASGYNEQFF.

This clonotype showed up just a few times. V usage is TRBV7-9 and J usage is TRBJ1-4; D uncertain. The CDR3 is 12 amino acids. Trimming shortened V by 6 bases and J by 8 bases, and 10 bases separated the two germline ends. Germline lookup yields CDR1 SEHNR and CDR2 FQNEAQ (reference sequence). The CDR3 here is CASSLRREKLFF. CDR3 DNA sequence: TGTGCCAGCAGTCTCCGGAGAGAAAAACTGTTTTTT.

The V and J genes are TRBV6-6 and TRBJ1-2, with D tentatively TRBD1 (5 bases). The CDR3 totals 16 residues. The V end lost 5 bases, the J end lost 1 base, and 17 bases lay between the germline ends. In germline, CDR1 is MNHNY, CDR2 SVGAGI (reference sequence). The CDR3 region is CASSTGTSLLNYGYTF. Written as DNA, the CDR3 is TGTGCCAGCAGTACCGGGACGTCTCTTCTTAACTATGGCTACACCTTC.

The V call is TRBV10-3, the J call TRBJ1-2; weak D call: TRBD1 (6 bases). Per the germline V gene, CDR1 is ENHRY and CDR2 is SYGVKD. Trimming took 10 bases from V and 1 from J, leaving 13 bases between them. CDR3 length equals 13 residues. CDR3 sequence reads: CASWTDNNYGYTF. The CDR3 DNA reads as TGTGCCAGCTGGACAGACAATAACTATGGCTACACCTTC.

This clonotype was counted a few times. The genes are TRBV7-2 and TRBJ1-1, with D tentatively TRBD1 (5 bases). Trimming left V 5 bases short and J 5 bases short, with 18 bases between. Germline CDR1 is SGHTA and CDR2 is FQGNSA. The CDR3 is 15 amino acids. In DNA, the CDR3 is TGTGCCAGCAGCCCGAGAGGAGGGGCTGGTACTGAAGCTTTCTTT. It encodes CASSPRGGAGTEAFF.

The V gene is TRBV9, the J gene TRBJ2-7; D is tentatively TRBD1 or TRBD2 (5 bases each). The CDR3 covers 13 residues. Germline lookup yields CDR1 SGDLS and CDR2 YYNGEE. The V gene lost 0 bases and the J gene lost 3 bases, with 7 bases spanning the gap. DNA for the CDR3: TGTGCCAGCAGCGTAGGGGACCTCTACGAGCAGTACTTC. This codes for CASSVGDLYEQYF.

V usage is TRBV4-2 and J usage is TRBJ1-6; D possibly corresponds to TRBD1 (5 bases). CDR3 length equals 14 residues. The germline V gene encodes CDR1 LGHNA and CDR2 YNFKEQ. V gave up 0 bases and J gave up 9 bases, with 9 bases separating them. CDR3 region: CASSQDLGVSPLHF. The CDR3 region has the DNA TGTGCCAGCAGCCAAGATCTGGGGGTTTCACCCCTCCACTTT.

A few counts support this clonotype. V gene TRBV23-1 combines with J gene TRBJ1-2; D may be TRBD1 (5 bases). Being an ORF, TRBV23-1 has a function that is uncertain. The length of the CDR3 is 11 residues. The CDR3 loop reads CWWGFYYGYTF. The CDR3 nucleotides are TGCTGGTGGGGCTTTTACTATGGCTACACCTTC.

The rearrangement links TRBV11-3 to TRBJ2-2; D might be TRBD1 (6 bases). CDR1 is SGHNT, CDR2 YENEEA, per germline. CDR3 length equals 14 residues. V was clipped by 6 bases and J by 7 bases, with 15 bases between them. In nucleotides, the CDR3 is TGTGCCAGCAGGGTTGGACAGTACGGCGGGGAGCTGTTTTTT. This gives the protein CASRVGQYGGELFF.